What follows are 16 T cell receptor beta chains derived from one specimen sequenced in a study of blood T cell repertoires in COVID-19. The protocol was immunoSEQ multiplex PCR, while the TCRdb copy is restricted to in-frame clones and leaves out a portion. Here the sample spans about 310,000 clones, about nine tenths being singletons. The sequenced sample consisted of PBMCs or T cells enriched from blood (not recorded which). The receptors derive from a man aged 55 to 70 who had recovered from COVID-19.

The V and J genes are TRBV2 and TRBJ2-6; 8 bases agree with TRBD1. Germline CDR1 SNHLY, CDR2 FYNNEI. CDR3 length: 15 amino acids. Unmatched junction bases numbered 4, after V lost 7 bases and J lost 2 bases. CDR3 protein: CASNTQGAGANVLTF. The CDR3 coding sequence is TGTGCCAGCAATACACAGGGGGCTGGGGCCAACGTCCTGACTTTC.

The rearrangement links TRBV5-1 to TRBJ2-7, with TRBD2 identical over 8 bases. V lost 3 bases to trimming and J lost 2 bases; unmatched junction nucleotides: 7. The CDR3 contains 15 residues. Germline CDR1 SGHRS, CDR2 YFSETQ. For the CDR3, the DNA is TGCGCCAGCAGCTCCGGACTAGCAGCCGCCTACGAGCAGTACTTC. Translating it yields CASSSGLAAAYEQYF.

V usage is TRBV2 and J usage is TRBJ2-5, with 9 bases lining up with TRBD1. The CDR3 is made up of 14 amino acids. In germline, CDR1 is SNHLY, CDR2 FYNNEI. V gave up 7 bases and J gave up 4 bases; unmatched junction bases: 7. This chain's CDR3 is CASTGTGIRETQYF. The CDR3 DNA is TGTGCCAGCACTGGGACAGGGATAAGAGAGACCCAGTACTTC.

The V call is TRBV5-1, the J call TRBJ2-1; D is unclear. CDR3 length: 16 residues. The germline V gene has CDR1 SGHRS and CDR2 YFSETQ. V lost 0 bases and J lost 0, with 10 bases in between. The CDR3 DNA follows: TGCGCCAGCAGCTTGGAGCTACTTAGCTCCTACAATGAGCAGTTCTTC. As protein: CASSLELLSSYNEQFF.

V is TRBV5-1 and J is TRBJ2-3; 7 nucleotides agree with TRBD2. With V trimmed by 1 base and J by 3 bases, 8 bases remained unmatched. This CDR3 comprises 16 residues. Germline loops: CDR1 SGHRS, CDR2 YFSETQ. CDR3 sequence (DNA): TGCGCCAGCAGCTTGACTAGCGCGTCAGGGACAGATACGCAGTATTTT. Translation gives CASSLTSASGTDTQYF.

The sample holds a few counts of this clone. The chain is built from TRBV5-4 and TRBJ1-6; weak D call: TRBD1 (5 bases). The CDR3 sequence is 16 residues long. Trimming removed 0 bases from V and 10 bases from J, with 17 bases in between. Germline assignment: CDR1 SGHNT and CDR2 YYREEE (reference sequence). The CDR3 reads CASSLGWGRDGSPLHF. CDR3 DNA sequence: TGTGCCAGCAGCTTGGGATGGGGCAGGGATGGCTCACCCCTCCACTTT.

V is TRBV18 and J is TRBJ2-7; 10 bases fit TRBD1. Germline loops: CDR1 KGHSH, CDR2 LQKENI. The length of the CDR3 is 16 residues. V shed 2 bases, J shed 5 bases, and the junction held 9 bases outside the gene matches. CDR3: CASSPRLGQGFDEQYF. The DNA for the CDR3 is TGTGCCAGCTCACCAAGGTTGGGACAGGGGTTCGACGAGCAGTACTTC.

The chain employs TRBV24-1 and TRBJ1-2, with 8 bases aligning to TRBD1. The trim removed 6 bases at V and 4 bases at J, leaving 3 bases unmatched. The CDR3 extends over 13 amino acids. CDR1 is KGHDR, CDR2 SFDVKD, per germline. Here the CDR3 reads CATSPGQGYGYTF. The DNA for the CDR3 is TGTGCCACCAGTCCCGGACAGGGCTATGGCTACACCTTC.

J is TRBJ1-2 and V is TRBV18; 9 positions match TRBD1. Germline V gene data show CDR1 as KGHSH and CDR2 as LQKENI. The CDR3 sequence is 14 residues long. Losses at the gene ends were 2 bases for V and 6 bases for J; bases not matched to a gene: 4. The CDR3 nucleotides read TGTGCCAGCTCACCATGGGACAGGGCAGATGGCTACACCTTC. Translation gives CASSPWDRADGYTF.

The chain links TRBV19 to TRBJ1-2, with D hard to call. The CDR3 covers 15 residues. Germline assignment: CDR1 LNHDA and CDR2 SQIVND (reference sequence). The germline V and J ends were trimmed by 3 bases and 2 bases, with 13 bases remaining between them. This chain's CDR3 is CASSITRRENYGYTF. The CDR3 DNA reads as TGTGCCAGTAGTATTACCCGGCGGGAGAACTATGGCTACACCTTC.

The V gene is TRBV6-5, the J gene TRBJ2-7; tentative D call: TRBD2 (5 bases). V was clipped by 4 bases and J by 0 bases, with 13 bases between them. Germline V CDR1 and CDR2: MNHEY, SVGAGI. The CDR3 has 15 residues. The CDR3 nucleotides are TGTGCCAGCAGTTCTGACTACACCAGCTCCTACGAGCAGTACTTC. Translation gives CASSSDYTSSYEQYF.

V usage is TRBV19 and J usage is TRBJ1-4; no definite D call. This CDR3 contains 13 residues. Germline V gene sequence: CDR1 LNHDA, CDR2 SQIVND (reference sequence). Trimming left V 3 bases short and J 7 bases short, with 9 bases between. CDR3 sequence: CASSIRAPEKLFF. The CDR3 nucleotides read TGTGCCAGTAGTATCCGCGCCCCTGAAAAACTGTTTTTT.

J is TRBJ1-3 and V is TRBV28, with D tentatively TRBD1 (6 bases). The V end lost 2 bases, the J end lost 4 bases, and 15 bases lay between the germline ends. There are 16 residues in the CDR3. Germline V CDR1 and CDR2: MDHEN, SYDVKM. This CDR3 reads CASSLRGGQGGNTIYF. CDR3 DNA: TGTGCCAGCAGTTTACGCGGGGGGCAGGGGGGAAACACCATATATTTT.

In its sample, this clone was seen a few times. This chain joins TRBV4-1 and TRBJ1-2; the D gene is possibly TRBD1 (5 bases). The CDR3 has 15 amino acids. The germline V gene encodes CDR1 MGHRA and CDR2 YSYEKL. V lost 0 bases to trimming and J lost 4 bases, with 12 bases between them. CDR3 loop: CASSQEPGRSYGYTF. CDR3 DNA: TGCGCCAGCAGCCAAGAACCAGGGAGGAGCTATGGCTACACCTTC.

The chain has TRBV3-1 (or the pseudogene TRBV3-2) and TRBJ1-2; TRBD1 aligns across 8 bases. The CDR3 is 16 residues long. Germline CDR1 and CDR2: LGHDT and YNNKEL (reference sequence). The V and J ends lost 4 bases and 0 bases, in that order; junction bases with no gene match: 7. CDR3 amino acids: CASSRSGQGSNYGYTF. The CDR3 DNA reads TGTGCCAGCAGCCGATCTGGACAGGGCTCTAACTATGGCTACACCTTC.

The gene calls are TRBV6-5 and TRBJ1-1; weak D call: TRBD1 (6 bases). The germline V and J ends were trimmed by 5 bases and 10 bases, with 20 bases remaining between them. The CDR3 is 14 amino acids. Per germline, CDR1 MNHEY and CDR2 SVGAGI. The CDR3 DNA sequence: TGTGCCAGCAGTCCCAACCAAAACAGGGCTAGAGCTTTCTTT. The encoded protein is CASSPNQNRARAFF.